This is a list of T cell receptor beta chains from one sample in a study of graft-versus-host responses after intestinal transplantation. The antigens of these receptors remain unknown. Assay: immunoSEQ multiplex PCR; the TCRdb copy retains only in-frame clones and omits some. The sample carries about 150,000 clones, about nine tenths recorded once. This specimen was unstimulated CD4+ T cells sorted from spleen or lymph node cells, taken before intestinal transplant. The receptors here all came from a human donor who received an intestinal transplant. Both conserved end residues are part of each CDR3. Each record gives: clone size, CDR3 length, J gene, V gene, D gene, CDR3 DNA, CDR3 protein. D genes are given only for firm matches. Not all rows give a size; the values are once, few, many and, for expanded clones, a class.

abundance: .
len: 17
j_gene: TRBJ2-1
v_gene: TRBV19
d_gene: .
CDR3nt: TGTGCCAGTAGTATACGGGACTCCCTTAACCAATGGAATGAGCAGTTCTTC
CDR3aa: CASSIRDSLNQWNEQFF

abundance: .
len: 15
j_gene: TRBJ2-7
v_gene: TRBV19
d_gene: .
CDR3nt: TGTGCCAGTAGTATTTCGGTATTTACCTCCTACGAGCAGTACTTC
CDR3aa: CASSISVFTSYEQYF

abundance: .
len: 15
j_gene: TRBJ2-3
v_gene: TRBV5-6
d_gene: .
CDR3nt: TGTGCCAGCAGCTTGGATGGGGGGCACGGAGATACGCAGTATTTT
CDR3aa: CASSLDGGHGDTQYF

abundance: .
len: 12
j_gene: TRBJ2-5
v_gene: TRBV6-5
d_gene: .
CDR3nt: TGTGCCAGCAGGCGGGATCAAGAGACCCAGTACTTC
CDR3aa: CASRRDQETQYF

abundance: .
len: 13
j_gene: TRBJ1-1
v_gene: TRBV2
d_gene: .
CDR3nt: TGTGCCAGCAGATTGACAACGAACACTGAAGCTTTCTTT
CDR3aa: CASRLTTNTEAFF

abundance: once
len: 16
j_gene: TRBJ2-3
v_gene: TRBV5-1
d_gene: TRBD2
CDR3nt: TGCGCCAGCAGCTCTACGGGACTAGCGGGAGCAGATACGCAGTATTTT
CDR3aa: CASSSTGLAGADTQYF

abundance: .
len: 13
j_gene: TRBJ2-7
v_gene: TRBV5-4
d_gene: .
CDR3nt: TGTGCCAGCAGCCCCGGAGCGAGCTACGAGCAGTACTTC
CDR3aa: CASSPGASYEQYF

abundance: once
len: 11
j_gene: TRBJ2-7
v_gene: TRBV20-1
d_gene: .
CDR3nt: TGCAGTGCTAGATACCTCTACGAGCAGTACTTC
CDR3aa: CSARYLYEQYF

abundance: .
len: 15
j_gene: TRBJ2-7
v_gene: TRBV6-6
d_gene: .
CDR3nt: TGTGCCAGCAGTTACTCGAGACAGGATGCCTACGAGCAGTACTTC
CDR3aa: CASSYSRQDAYEQYF

abundance: .
len: 13
j_gene: TRBJ1-1
v_gene: TRBV30
d_gene: .
CDR3nt: TGTGCCTGGACCTCTTCTCCCGGCACTGAAGCTTTCTTT
CDR3aa: CAWTSSPGTEAFF

abundance: .
len: 16
j_gene: TRBJ2-7
v_gene: TRBV7-9
d_gene: .
CDR3nt: TGTGCCAGCAGCCCCGTTGAGCGAGGTCGGGACTCCGAGCAGTACTTC
CDR3aa: CASSPVERGRDSEQYF

abundance: .
len: 15
j_gene: TRBJ1-2
v_gene: TRBV6-1
d_gene: TRBD1
CDR3nt: TGTGCCAGCAGTGAAGGACAGGGGACTCACTATGGCTACACCTTC
CDR3aa: CASSEGQGTHYGYTF

abundance: .
len: 15
j_gene: TRBJ2-1
v_gene: TRBV18
d_gene: .
CDR3nt: TGTGCCAGCTCACCCCAGTCCAAAGCCTACAATGAGCAGTTCTTC
CDR3aa: CASSPQSKAYNEQFF

abundance: few
len: 18
j_gene: TRBJ2-2
v_gene: TRBV5-6
d_gene: .
CDR3nt: TGTGCCAGCAGCTTGACGGTCTGGGCTAGCAGGAACACCGGGGAGCTGTTTTTT
CDR3aa: CASSLTVWASRNTGELFF

abundance: .
len: 13
j_gene: TRBJ1-3
v_gene: TRBV30
d_gene: TRBD1
CDR3nt: TGTGCCTGGAACAGGGGGCTTGGAAACACCATATATTTT
CDR3aa: CAWNRGLGNTIYF

abundance: .
len: 15
j_gene: TRBJ2-2
v_gene: TRBV11-2
d_gene: .
CDR3nt: TGTGCCAGCAGCTTAGACGGGGGCTCGGGCGGGGAGCTGTTTTTT
CDR3aa: CASSLDGGSGGELFF

abundance: few
len: 12
j_gene: TRBJ2-7
v_gene: TRBV10-3
d_gene: .
CDR3nt: TGTGCCACAAGGGGGGTGCGCTCGGAGCAGTACTTC
CDR3aa: CATRGVRSEQYF

abundance: .
len: 19
j_gene: TRBJ2-6
v_gene: TRBV19
d_gene: .
CDR3nt: TGTGCCAGTATCCCCCGGGGGCAGGGGGTTTCTTCTGGGGCCAACGTCCTGACTTTC
CDR3aa: CASIPRGQGVSSGANVLTF

abundance: .
len: 13
j_gene: TRBJ1-2
v_gene: TRBV5-1
d_gene: TRBD1
CDR3nt: TGCGCCAGCAGCCGGACAGGCGACTATGGCTACACCTTC
CDR3aa: CASSRTGDYGYTF

abundance: .
len: 14
j_gene: TRBJ2-7
v_gene: TRBV28
d_gene: .
CDR3nt: TGTGCCAGCAGTTTAAAGCTCCGCTCCTACGAGCAGTACTTC
CDR3aa: CASSLKLRSYEQYF

abundance: .
len: 16
j_gene: TRBJ2-4
v_gene: TRBV7-2
d_gene: .
CDR3nt: TGTGCCAGCAGCTTAATGGGGCCTGGGGCCAAAAACATTCAGTACTTC
CDR3aa: CASSLMGPGAKNIQYF

abundance: .
len: 16
j_gene: TRBJ2-5
v_gene: TRBV7-2
d_gene: TRBD1
CDR3nt: TGTGCCAGCAGCAGAAGGCAGGGGGCTCTCCAAGAGACCCAGTACTTC
CDR3aa: CASSRRQGALQETQYF

abundance: .
len: 14
j_gene: TRBJ2-7
v_gene: TRBV10-3
d_gene: TRBD1
CDR3nt: TGTGCCATCAGTTCAACAGGGGACTCCTACGAGCAGTACTTC
CDR3aa: CAISSTGDSYEQYF

abundance: .
len: 17
j_gene: TRBJ2-2
v_gene: TRBV5-1
d_gene: .
CDR3nt: TGCGCCAGCAGCTGGCCGCAGGGGTCCGCGAACACCGGGGAGCTGTTTTTT
CDR3aa: CASSWPQGSANTGELFF

abundance: .
len: 17
j_gene: TRBJ2-1
v_gene: TRBV28
d_gene: TRBD2
CDR3nt: TGTGCCAGCAGTTTATCCCTAGCGGGAGGGCCGGGCAATGAGCAGTTCTTC
CDR3aa: CASSLSLAGGPGNEQFF

abundance: .
len: 15
j_gene: TRBJ1-6
v_gene: TRBV27
d_gene: TRBD1
CDR3nt: TGTGCCAGCAGTTCCTGGACAGGGTTCAATTCACCCCTCCACTTT
CDR3aa: CASSSWTGFNSPLHF

abundance: .
len: 15
j_gene: TRBJ2-7
v_gene: TRBV19
d_gene: TRBD2
CDR3nt: TGTGCCAGTAGTATTACTAGCGGAGGACTCGGCGAGCAGTACTTC
CDR3aa: CASSITSGGLGEQYF